The clone carrying this T cell receptor beta chain was counted ten times or more. Its antigen is as yet unknown. The length of the CDR3 is 15 residues. Between the trimmed V and J ends, which lost 2 bases and 6 bases, there was a span of 14 bases. From germline, CDR1 is MDHEN and CDR2 SYDVKM. These data are taken from a study of T cells after yellow fever vaccination. General study points: After the booster, approximately 96% of CD4 and around nine tenths of CD8 primary-response clones were re-detected.

TCRdb analysed the 5' RACE reads with MiXCR anew, one entry per CDR3 protein. This sample has some 30,000 distinct CDR3 sequences, with 4% to 4.5% found just once. The chain recombines TRBV28 with TRBJ1-5; a possible D gene is TRBD1 (6 bases). The sample consisted of CD8+ T cells sorted from PBMCs, taken 5 days after the yellow fever booster vaccination. The origin of this receptor is a man aged 30-40 years who received the YFV17D yellow fever vaccine. CDR3 DNA sequence: TGTGCCAGCAGTTTAAAACACAGGGCGGGTCAGCCCCAGCATTTT. This sequence encodes CASSLKHRAGQPQHF.